Shown below are 23 T cell receptor beta chains from a single sample sequenced in a study of shared clonotypes between healthy human individuals. The data were produced by immunoSEQ multiplex PCR, yet TCRdb's version contains in-frame clones alone and is incomplete. The table includes about 110,000 clones, more than 65% detected once. Material for sequencing was memory CD8+ T cells sorted from blood. Subset reported: CD45RO+ cells pooled with CCR7-negative TemRA cells. Receptors were obtained from a woman in her thirties in good health.

The V gene is TRBV4-2, the J gene TRBJ2-7; 10 bases line up with TRBD2. V trimming: 2 bases; J trimming: 0 bases; junction bases outside the gene matches: 1. The CDR3 extends over 15 amino acids. Germline CDR1 reads LGHNA; CDR2 reads YNFKEQ. Here the CDR3 DNA reads TGTGCCAGCAGCCAACTAGCGGGGGCCTCCTACGAGCAGTACTTC. This translates into CASSQLAGASYEQYF.

The J gene is TRBJ1-5, the V gene TRBV15; D might be TRBD1 (5 bases). V gave up 3 bases and J gave up 7 bases, with 16 bases separating them. CDR1 and CDR2 from the germline V gene are LNHNV and YYDKDF (reference sequence). The CDR3 totals 15 residues. CDR3 residues: CATSRDRQGRQPQHF. Written as DNA, the CDR3 is TGTGCCACCAGCAGGGATAGGCAGGGTAGACAGCCCCAGCATTTT.

The CDR3 sequence: CASSVGPGGSRGEQYF. In DNA form, the CDR3 reads TGTGCCAGCAGCGTAGGTCCTGGCGGGAGTCGTGGAGAGCAGTACTTC. The genes are TRBV9 and TRBJ2-7; 7 bases fit TRBD2. The CDR3 sequence is 16 residues long. Trimming removed 0 bases from V and 7 bases from J; junction bases left unmatched: 13. The germline CDR1 and CDR2 sequences are SGDLS and YYNGEE.

This chain joins TRBV28 and TRBJ2-1, with TRBD2 identical over 7 bases. This CDR3 comprises 16 residues. V was clipped by 5 bases and J by 4 bases; unmatched bases: 11. Germline CDR1 is MDHEN and CDR2 is SYDVKM. In DNA, the CDR3 is TGTGCCAGCAGTCACAGACTAGCCCGAGCTTACAATGAGCAGTTCTTC. This sequence encodes CASSHRLARAYNEQFF.

The J gene is TRBJ2-7, the V gene TRBV27; TRBD2 matches at 10 bases. Germline values: CDR1 MNHEY, CDR2 SMNVEV (reference sequence). This CDR3 has 14 residues. V lost 4 bases, J lost 6 bases, and 6 bases stayed unmatched. The CDR3 coding sequence is TGTGCCAGCAGTTACCTAGCGGGAGCTTCCGAGCAGTACTTC. Protein sequence: CASSYLAGASEQYF.

This clone was detected only a few times. The chain combines TRBV7-7 with TRBJ2-7; D may be TRBD1 (5 bases). The CDR3 has 13 amino acids. The V gene lost 3 bases and the J gene lost 2 bases, with 8 bases spanning the gap. The V gene's germline CDR1 is SSHAT and CDR2 FNYEAQ (reference sequence). In nucleotides, the CDR3 is TGTGCCAGCAGCTTTAGGACAACCTACGAGCAGTACTTC. Translated, it gives CASSFRTTYEQYF.

The J gene is TRBJ1-2, the V gene TRBV6-5, with 8 bases aligning to TRBD1. Trimming removed 0 bases from V and 7 bases from J; junction bases left unmatched: 7. Germline V gives CDR1 MNHEY, CDR2 SVGAGI. CDR3 length: 15 residues. This chain's CDR3 is CASSYSRTGFSGYTF. CDR3 nucleotides: TGTGCCAGCAGTTACTCGAGGACAGGGTTTTCTGGCTACACCTTC.

The chain is built from TRBV11-2 and TRBJ1-1; D is unresolved. In germline, CDR1 is SGHAT, CDR2 FQNNGV. This CDR3 has 12 residues. The V end lost 5 bases, the J end lost 0 bases, and 4 bases lay between the germline ends. The CDR3 bases are TGTGCCAGCAGCGTCTTGAACACTGAAGCTTTCTTT. This codes for CASSVLNTEAFF. Using reference TRBV11-2 and TRBJ1-1 for the parts outside the CDR3, the full variable domain is EAGVAQSPRYKIIEKRQSVAFWCNPISGHATLYWYQQILGQGPKLLIQFQNNGVVDDSQLPKDRFSAERLKGVDSTLKIQPAKLEDSAVYLCASSVLNTEAFFGQGTRLTVV.

A single count supports this clone. The CDR3 is CASRPTGGAYEQYF. CDR3 coding DNA: TGTGCCAGCAGACCGACAGGGGGCGCCTACGAGCAGTACTTC. The genes are TRBV28 and TRBJ2-7, with TRBD1 matching over 10 bases. Unmatched junction bases numbered 4, after V lost 6 bases and J lost 2 bases. Germline CDR1 reads MDHEN; CDR2 reads SYDVKM. The CDR3 is 14 amino acids.

The chain carries TRBV29-1 and TRBJ2-7, with D perhaps TRBD1 (6 bases). Per germline, CDR1 SQVTM and CDR2 ANQGSEA. The CDR3 covers 13 residues. Trimming pared 4 bases from V and 5 bases from J, leaving 15 bases between. Here the CDR3 reads CSVGRQVGNEQYF. CDR3 sequence (DNA): TGCAGCGTTGGTAGACAGGTGGGAAACGAGCAGTACTTC.

The rearrangement links TRBV7-8 to TRBJ1-1; D not resolved. Trimming shortened V by 5 bases and J by 0 bases, and 19 bases separated the two germline ends. Per germline, CDR1 SGHVS and CDR2 FQNEAQ. The CDR3 covers 17 residues. CDR3 in amino acids: CASSNSGLSSMNTEAFF. The DNA for the CDR3 is TGTGCCAGCAGCAACAGTGGCCTATCTTCGATGAACACTGAAGCTTTCTTT.

The gene calls are TRBV2 and TRBJ2-7; unclear D gene. Germline values: CDR1 SNHLY, CDR2 FYNNEI. Deletions cut 3 bases from V and 2 bases from J, with 8 bases between. This CDR3 contains 13 residues. The CDR3 here is CASSDANPYEQYF. CDR3 DNA: TGTGCCAGCAGTGATGCCAATCCCTACGAGCAGTACTTC.

This chain connects TRBV20-1 to TRBJ2-2; D uncertain. The germline V and J ends were trimmed by 3 bases and 4 bases, with 3 bases remaining between them. Germline CDR1 and CDR2: DFQATT and SNEGSKA (reference sequence). CDR3 length: 11 amino acids. CDR3 in DNA: TGCAGTGCTAGTTTCACCGGGGAGCTGTTTTTT. The encoded protein is CSASFTGELFF.

This clone was found a few times. The V and J genes are TRBV6-5 and TRBJ1-5; D gene uncertain. Deletions cut 6 bases from V and 4 bases from J, with 16 bases between. The germline gives CDR1 MNHEY, CDR2 SVGAGI. CDR3 size: 15 residues. The CDR3 bases are TGTGCCAGCAGCATAGACGAGAGACCTAATCAGCCCCAGCATTTT. Protein: CASSIDERPNQPQHF.

This clone appeared a single time. This chain uses TRBV11-2 with TRBJ2-2; no firm D call. There are 15 residues in the CDR3. Germline lookup yields CDR1 SGHAT and CDR2 FQNNGV. Trimming shortened V by 5 bases and J by 6 bases, and 16 bases separated the two germline ends. Here the CDR3 reads CASSPLGGHSGELFF. The CDR3 DNA reads TGTGCCAGCAGCCCATTGGGCGGCCACTCCGGGGAGCTGTTTTTT. The complete variable domain, with remaining parts taken from reference TRBV11-2 and TRBJ2-2, reads EAGVAQSPRYKIIEKRQSVAFWCNPISGHATLYWYQQILGQGPKLLIQFQNNGVVDDSQLPKDRFSAERLKGVDSTLKIQPAKLEDSAVYLCASSPLGGHSGELFFGEGSRLTVL.

This sequence joins TRBV6-4 and TRBJ2-3; TRBD2 matches 12 bases. The CDR3 length is 15 residues. Per germline, CDR1 MRHNA and CDR2 SNTAGT. Germline trimming cut 7 bases from V and 3 bases from J; bases unmatched to any gene: 5. CDR3 in DNA: TGTGCCAGCAAGCGACTAGCGGGAGTAACAGATACGCAGTATTTT. Its protein is CASKRLAGVTDTQYF.

V and J are TRBV28 and TRBJ1-2, with 7 nucleotides matching TRBD1. V trimming: 8 bases; J trimming: 7 bases; junction bases outside the gene matches: 13. The CDR3 contains 14 residues. Germline CDR1 is MDHEN and CDR2 is SYDVKM. CDR3 loop: CASRPTGRASGYTF. The CDR3 coding sequence is TGTGCCAGCCGACCGACAGGGAGGGCGAGTGGCTACACCTTC.

The table lists this clone with a count of one. This chain connects TRBV28 to TRBJ2-3; tentatively, D is TRBD2 (5 bases). CDR3 length: 15 amino acids. Germline assignment: CDR1 MDHEN and CDR2 SYDVKM. The V end lost 2 bases, the J end lost 3 bases, and 12 bases lay between the germline ends. The CDR3 DNA follows: TGTGCCAGCAGTTTAACCGGGATAAGTACAGATACGCAGTATTTT. Translated: CASSLTGISTDTQYF.

This clone was counted a few times. This chain uses TRBV19 with TRBJ1-5; 7 bases are a match to TRBD1. Germline V lookup: CDR1 LNHDA, CDR2 SQIVND (reference sequence). The CDR3 length is 16 residues. Trimming cost V 1 base and J 2 bases; bases outside gene matches: 5. CDR3 DNA: TGTGCCAGTAGTATAGGACAGGGCGATGGCAATCAGCCCCAGCATTTT. Residues: CASSIGQGDGNQPQHF.

This clone was seen just once. The rearrangement links TRBV10-3 to TRBJ2-7; tentatively, D is TRBD1 (5 bases). The CDR3 loop spans 15 amino acids. The V and J ends lost 4 bases and 2 bases respectively, with 15 bases between them. The germline V gene encodes CDR1 ENHRY and CDR2 SYGVKD. CDR3 sequence: CAISATRAGTYEQYF. In nucleotides, the CDR3 is TGTGCCATCAGTGCAACACGAGCAGGGACCTACGAGCAGTACTTC.

V gene TRBV11-2 combines with J gene TRBJ2-7; 9 bases align to TRBD1. The length of the CDR3 is 15 residues. V trimming: 5 bases; J trimming: 2 bases; junction bases outside the gene matches: 7. Germline-derived CDR1 and CDR2 are SGHAT and FQNNGV. In DNA, the CDR3 is TGTGCCAGCAGCCCAGGGACAGGGATTGCCTACGAGCAGTACTTC. It encodes CASSPGTGIAYEQYF.

This clone was seen only once. The chain links TRBV2 to TRBJ2-7; perhaps TRBD2 as D (6 bases). Germline V lookup: CDR1 SNHLY, CDR2 FYNNEI. The CDR3 covers 13 residues. The germline V and J ends were trimmed by 7 bases and 3 bases, with 13 bases remaining between them. In DNA form, the CDR3 reads TGTGCCAGCACCCCGGAGGGTTTCTACGAGCAGTACTTC. Translated, it gives CASTPEGFYEQYF.

V gene TRBV5-4 combines with J gene TRBJ2-1; D is perhaps TRBD1 or TRBD2 (5 bases each). This CDR3 contains 15 residues. V was cut by 3 bases and J by 7 bases, with 17 bases left in between. Germline V gene sequence: CDR1 SGHNT, CDR2 YYREEE (reference sequence). The CDR3 reads CASSSAGAVGNEQFF. The CDR3 DNA sequence: TGTGCCAGCAGCTCAGCCGGGGCCGTGGGGAATGAGCAGTTCTTC.